The rows below give T cell receptor beta chains drawn from one sample of a study of blood T cells in healthy people across ages. Using its own MiXCR run on the 5' RACE reads, TCRdb lists one record per CDR3 protein. Of fewer than 750,000 distinct CDR3 sequences listed, over 40% are singletons. The sequenced sample was blood. These receptor sequences come from a woman of 80 years or more in good health. Both conserved end residues are part of each CDR3. Each record gives: J gene, V gene, D gene, clone size, CDR3 DNA, CDR3 protein. A D gene is named only where the DNA matches it firmly. The listing skips clone size in some rows; elsewhere it reads once, few, many or a size class.

TRBJ2-5,TRBV7-7,TRBD2,NA,TGTGCTAGCAGCGTAGATTGGACTAGAGAGACCCAGTACTTC,CASSVDWTRETQYF
TRBJ1-1,TRBV19,NA,once,TGTACCAGTAGTACCACAGGTTACACTGAAGCTTTCTTT,CTSSTTGYTEAFF
TRBJ2-7,TRBV4-2,TRBD2,NA,TGTGCCAGCAGCCAAAGTCAGCTAGCGGAGTCCCCCTACGAGCAGTACTTC,CASSQSQLAESPYEQYF
TRBJ2-1,TRBV7-2,TRBD2,few,TGTGCCAGCAGCTTAGTGGGGGGGGACTTCTACAATGAGCAGTTCTTC,CASSLVGGDFYNEQFF
TRBJ2-3,TRBV29-1,NA,many,TGCAGCGTTGAATCACCAGGACCGGATACGCAGTATTTT,CSVESPGPDTQYF
TRBJ2-3,TRBV2,NA,NA,TGTGCCAGCAGTGAACAGGTGACGGTACGCACAGATACGCAGTATTTT,CASSEQVTVRTDTQYF
TRBJ1-1,TRBV29-1,TRBD1,NA,TGCAGCGTGGGGACAGGGACTGAAGCTTTCTTT,CSVGTGTEAFF
TRBJ2-2,TRBV3-1,TRBD2,few,TGTGCCAGCAGCCTTGTAGCGGGAGCGAACACCGGGGAGCTGTTTTTT,CASSLVAGANTGELFF
TRBJ1-5,TRBV20-1,NA,NA,TGCAGTGCTAGGGGGGCGAATAGCAATCAGCCCCAGCATTTT,CSARGANSNQPQHF
TRBJ2-6,TRBV15,NA,once,TGTGCCACCAGCAGAGAGCTTCAATTCTCTGGGGCCAACGTCCTGACTTTC,CATSRELQFSGANVLTF
TRBJ1-5,TRBV6-1,NA,few,TGTGCCAGCAGTGCCAACTTCGTAGGGGGTCGGCCCCAGCATTTT,CASSANFVGGRPQHF
TRBJ2-4,TRBV28,NA,many,TGTGCCAGCAGTTCCCAAAACATTCAGTACTTC,CASSSQNIQYF
TRBJ2-7,TRBV20-1,NA,NA,TGCAGTGCTACCGGGACCGTTCCCTACGAGCAGTACTTC,CSATGTVPYEQYF
TRBJ2-1,TRBV7-3,NA,NA,TGTGCCAGCAGCGGGGCAGGGGCGAGCTCCTACAATGAGCAGTTCTTC,CASSGAGASSYNEQFF
TRBJ2-1,TRBV6-1,NA,many,TGTGCCAGCAGTGAGGGGCCCACCTCCTACAATGAGCAGTTCTTC,CASSEGPTSYNEQFF
TRBJ2-3,TRBV4-3,TRBD2,once,TGCGCCAGCAGCCCCAAGGTTAGCGGGGGGGCAAATACGCAGTATTTT,CASSPKVSGGANTQYF
TRBJ2-7,TRBV27,TRBD1,NA,TGTGCTTCTTTCGCGACAGGGCTCGACGAGCAGTACTTC,CASFATGLDEQYF
TRBJ2-2,TRBV24-1,NA,NA,TGTGCCACCAGTGATTTGGGTAGGGACACCGGGGAGCTGTTTTTT,CATSDLGRDTGELFF
TRBJ2-1,TRBV6-2/TRBV6-3,NA,NA,TGTGCCAGCAGTTCCCAGCAGTTCTTC,CASSSQQFF
TRBJ2-5,TRBV4-2,TRBD2,many,TGTGCCAGCAGCCAAGGGAATAGCGGGGAAGAGACCCAGTACTTC,CASSQGNSGEETQYF
TRBJ2-1,TRBV9,NA,NA,TGTGAGAAGGGCCTATTGGCCCATGAGCAGTTCTTC,CEKGLLAHEQFF
TRBJ2-7,TRBV29-1,NA,NA,TGCAGCGTTGAAGCATTGCCTACGGGACTGACCTACGAGCAGTACTTC,CSVEALPTGLTYEQYF
TRBJ1-2,TRBV28,TRBD1,NA,TGTGCCAGCAGTGGGGACAGGGGGTATGGCTACACCTTC,CASSGDRGYGYTF
TRBJ1-4,TRBV5-1,TRBD1,NA,TGCGCCAGCACCTCGGACAGGGCCCTTGAAAAACTGTTTTTT,CASTSDRALEKLFF
TRBJ1-5,TRBV12-3/TRBV12-4,NA,NA,TGTGCCAGCAGTTTCGTTACGCAGCCCCAGCATTTT,CASSFVTQPQHF
TRBJ2-1,TRBV5-1,NA,many,TGCGCCAGCAGCTTTGCCAGGGAGGATGAGCAGTTCTTC,CASSFAREDEQFF
TRBJ2-5,TRBV5-1,NA,NA,TGCGCCAGCAGCTTGGGATTCGGACGGATGGGCGAAGAGACCCAGTACTTC,CASSLGFGRMGEETQYF
TRBJ2-5,TRBV12-3/TRBV12-4,TRBD2,few,TGTGCCAGCAGTCCGGGACTAGCGACCTCTGAGCAGTACTTC,CASSPGLATSEQYF
TRBJ2-7,TRBV12-3/TRBV12-4,NA,NA,TGTGCCAGCAGCCGACGGTGGTACGAGCAGTACTTC,CASSRRWYEQYF
TRBJ2-3,TRBV5-1,NA,once,TGCGCCAGCAGCTCACCTGGGACCCCCGGAGGTACGCAGTATTTT,CASSSPGTPGGTQYF
TRBJ2-6,TRBV12-3/TRBV12-4,TRBD1,many,TGTGTCAGCAGCCAGGGGGCTTCTGGGGCCAACGTCCTGACTTTC,CVSSQGASGANVLTF
TRBJ2-1,TRBV10-3,NA,NA,TGTGCCATCAGTGAGGACAATGAGCAGTTCTTC,CAISEDNEQFF
TRBJ1-1,TRBV2,NA,NA,TGTGCCAGCAGTGAGGCGGTCACTGAAGCTTTCTTT,CASSEAVTEAFF
TRBJ1-2,TRBV27,TRBD1,NA,TGTGCCAGCAGACAAACAGGGGGCGCAGATGGCTACACCTTC,CASRQTGGADGYTF
TRBJ2-5,TRBV2,TRBD2,few,TGTGCCAGCAGCTCCGAAGCGGGACCCCACAATGAGCAGTACTTC,CASSSEAGPHNEQYF
TRBJ2-7,TRBV21-1,NA,NA,TGTGCCAGCAGCAAAGGGGCCAGTTTCCACGAGCAGTACTTC,CASSKGASFHEQYF
TRBJ2-3,TRBV4-3,NA,NA,TGCGCCAGCAGCCAGGGGACCCCTCGCACAGATACGCAGTATTTT,CASSQGTPRTDTQYF
TRBJ2-1,TRBV14,NA,NA,TGTGCCAGCAGGGCAATAAATGAGCAGTTCTTC,CASRAINEQFF
TRBJ2-1,TRBV7-2,TRBD2,NA,TGTGCCAGCAGCTTTCTGGCGGGGGGGCCTCAGTTCTTC,CASSFLAGGPQFF
TRBJ2-5,TRBV27,NA,NA,TGTGCCAGCGGTCTTGGGGGCGTCACGAAGTGGCTGCAGTACTTC,CASGLGGVTKWLQYF
TRBJ1-2,TRBV5-1,TRBD1,NA,TGCGCCAGCAGCGTGGAGACAGGGGGCTATGGCTACACCTTC,CASSVETGGYGYTF
TRBJ2-7,TRBV12-3/TRBV12-4,NA,NA,TGTGCCAGCAGTTTCCATACAGGGTCCAATGAGCAGTACTTC,CASSFHTGSNEQYF
TRBJ2-1,TRBV12-3/TRBV12-4,TRBD2,once,TGTGCCAGCAACCTAGAGGGACTAGCGCTTTACAATGAGCAGTTCTTC,CASNLEGLALYNEQFF
TRBJ1-2,TRBV25-1,NA,NA,TGTGCCAGCAGTGACTACAGGTCTGGCTACACCTTC,CASSDYRSGYTF
TRBJ2-5,TRBV3-1,NA,many,TGCGCCAGCAGCCAAGAAGGGGCGGAAGAGACCCAGTACTTC,CASSQEGAEETQYF
TRBJ2-3,TRBV12-3/TRBV12-4,TRBD2,many,TGTGCCAGCAGTTTCTCCAGGACTAGCGGGGTCTACACAGATACGCAGTATTTT,CASSFSRTSGVYTDTQYF